These 31 T cell receptor beta chains were sequenced from one sample in a study of blood T cells in healthy people across ages. A second PCR of 7 to 11 cycles used a sample-barcoded 5' primer and a J-beta primer mix. A single record per CDR3 protein comes from TCRdb applying MiXCR to the 5' RACE reads. The sample contains 1.5 million to 2 million distinct CDR3 sequences, about 50% of which appear only once. The sample consisted of blood. The receptors here all came from a woman between 40 and 55 years old in good health.

V gene TRBV5-5 combines with J gene TRBJ2-1, with 12 bases matching TRBD2. With 3 bases clipped from V and 6 bases from J, the junction kept 7 bases outside the gene matches. The CDR3 has 16 amino acids. CDR1 is SGHKS, CDR2 YYEKEE, per germline (reference sequence). CDR3 DNA sequence: TGTGCCAGCAGCTATGCACTAGCGGGGGGCTTCAATGAGCAGTTCTTC. It codes for CASSYALAGGFNEQFF.

The chain recombines TRBV7-4 with TRBJ2-5; 9 positions agree with TRBD1. The DNA end lines up better with TRBJ2-7; the J call may be wrong. Germline CDR1 reads SGHVT; CDR2 reads SQSDAQ. The CDR3 has 17 residues. CDR3 sequence: CASSSPDNRGRRNEQYF. The CDR3 DNA follows: TGTGCCAGCAGCTCACCAGACAACAGGGGGCGAAGGAACGAGCAGTACTTC.

This chain connects TRBV9 to TRBJ2-6; D may be TRBD1 (5 bases). Deletions cut 0 bases from V and 0 bases from J, with 16 bases between. Germline CDR1 is SGDLS and CDR2 is YYNGEE. This CDR3 comprises 19 residues. The CDR3 region has the DNA TGTGCCAGCAGCGTAGACGTTATTGGCAGGGACTCTGGGGCCAACGTCCTGACTTTC. The encoded protein is CASSVDVIGRDSGANVLTF.

V is TRBV24-1 and J is TRBJ1-5; perhaps TRBD1 as D (6 bases). Germline CDR1 is KGHDR and CDR2 is SFDVKD. This CDR3 has 17 amino acids. V was shortened by 3 bases and J by 0 bases, with 14 bases between the two germline ends. In DNA, the CDR3 is TGTGCCACCAGTGATAACAGGGCTCCTTATAGCAATCAGCCCCAGCATTTT. It yields the protein CATSDNRAPYSNQPQHF.

V and J are TRBV4-1 and TRBJ2-2; TRBD1 is a possible D gene (7 bases). V was pared by 4 bases and J by 2 bases, with 11 bases between. CDR1 MGHRA and CDR2 YSYEKL come from the germline V gene. This CDR3 comprises 15 residues. The CDR3 loop reads CASSLTGTNTGELFF. The CDR3 DNA is TGCGCCAGCAGCCTGACAGGGACTAACACCGGGGAGCTGTTTTTT.

The chain joins TRBV27 to TRBJ1-5, with D unclear. Trimming removed 6 bases from V and 7 bases from J, with 16 bases in between. CDR3 length equals 14 residues. Germline lookup yields CDR1 MNHEY and CDR2 SMNVEV (reference sequence). CDR3 protein: CASRIRGRGQPQHF. The CDR3 nucleotides read TGTGCCAGCAGGATCAGAGGGCGCGGCCAGCCCCAGCATTTT.

This clonotype was seen a handful of times. The chain is built from TRBV6-5 and TRBJ2-6, with no clear D. Per germline, CDR1 MNHEY and CDR2 SVGAGI. The V and J ends lost 2 bases and 2 bases respectively, with 10 bases between them. The CDR3 has 16 amino acids. The CDR3 DNA follows: TGTGCCAGCAGTTACAGTGGACCCCCTGGGGCCAACGTCCTGACTTTC. Protein sequence: CASSYSGPPGANVLTF.

The rearrangement uses TRBV7-2 and TRBJ1-4, with D perhaps matching TRBD1 (5 bases). The CDR3 is made up of 16 amino acids. The germline V gene encodes CDR1 SGHTA and CDR2 FQGNSA. Trimming cost V 3 bases and J 0 bases, with 11 bases left between them. DNA of the CDR3: TGTGCCAGCAGCTTCGGGACTTTTACAACTAATGAAAAACTGTTTTTT. Encoded protein: CASSFGTFTTNEKLFF. The full variable domain, with the rest looked up from reference TRBV7-2 and TRBJ1-4, is GAGVSQSPSNKVTEKGKDVELRCDPISGHTALYWYRQSLGQGLEFLIYFQGNSAPDKSGLPSDRFSAERTGGSVSTLTIQRTQQEDSAVYLCASSFGTFTTNEKLFFGSGTQLSVL.

V usage is TRBV2 and J usage is TRBJ2-1, with 8 bases matching TRBD1. The CDR3 loop spans 14 amino acids. Germline V CDR1 and CDR2: SNHLY, FYNNEI. V lost 8 bases to trimming and J lost 4 bases; unmatched junction nucleotides: 7. This chain's CDR3 is CASRDRGPYNEQFF. In nucleotides, the CDR3 is TGTGCCAGCCGCGACAGGGGCCCATACAATGAGCAGTTCTTC. Looking up the rest from reference TRBV2 and TRBJ2-1 gives the full variable domain: EPEVTQTPSHQVTQMGQEVILRCVPISNHLYFYWYRQILGQKVEFLVSFYNNEISEKSEIFDDQFSVERPDGSNFTLKIRSTKLEDSAMYFCASRDRGPYNEQFFGPGTRLTVL.

This clonotype has a single count. The junction departs from germline at one end; a sequencing error may be responsible. The chain employs TRBV29-1 and TRBJ2-1; 9 bases are a match to TRBD2. This CDR3 has 15 residues. In germline, CDR1 is SQVTM, CDR2 ANQGSEA. CDR3 in amino acids: CSVVPLRGGLSEKFF. The CDR3 nucleotides read TGCAGCGTTGTTCCCCTGCGGGGGGGCCTGAGTGAGAAGTTCTTC.

The chain combines TRBV6-5 with TRBJ2-4; possible D gene TRBD1, 6 bases. The last part of the DNA fits TRBJ2-7 better; the J call may be wrong. The germline V gene encodes CDR1 MNHEY and CDR2 SVGAGI. This CDR3 comprises 15 residues. The CDR3 DNA reads TGTGCCAGCAGTTACTTAGGGGGAATCGGCTACGAGCAGTACTTC. It is translated as CASSYLGGIGYEQYF.

The CDR3 sequence is CASSSIRDTGANVLTF. CDR3 in DNA: TGCGCCAGCAGCTCCATCAGGGACACTGGGGCCAACGTCCTGACTTTC. This chain uses TRBV5-1 with TRBJ2-6, with D possibly being TRBD1 (6 bases). CDR3 length: 16 amino acids. Germline lookup yields CDR1 SGHRS and CDR2 YFSETQ. V shed 3 bases and J shed 2 bases, with 12 bases lying between them.

The table lists this clonotype with a few counts. This chain uses TRBV7-2 with TRBJ2-1; possible D gene TRBD2, 5 bases. There are 15 residues in the CDR3. Trimming pared 5 bases from V and 1 base from J, leaving 12 bases between. Germline lookup yields CDR1 SGHTA and CDR2 FQGNSA. The CDR3 here is CASSAPSRSYNEQFF. CDR3 sequence (DNA): TGTGCCAGCAGCGCCCCTAGCCGATCCTACAATGAGCAGTTCTTC.

Here the CDR3 reads CASSPSRGSFEQYF. The CDR3 DNA is TGTGCCAGCAGCCCGTCGAGGGGGTCGTTCGAGCAGTACTTC. This chain uses TRBV11-3 with TRBJ2-7; D perhaps matches TRBD1 (6 bases). V shed 5 bases and J shed 6 bases, with 17 bases lying between them. CDR3 length: 14 amino acids. CDR1 is SGHNT and CDR2 is YENEEA in the germline V gene.

This clonotype was seen repeatedly, ten times or more. V and J are TRBV12-3 or TRBV12-4 and TRBJ2-5, with 7 bases that match TRBD1. The CDR3 is 13 amino acids. J gave up 3 bases and V 6 bases, and 4 bases lay outside the gene matches. CDR3: CASSYRGEETQYF. CDR3 nucleotide sequence: TGTGCCAGCAGCTACAGGGGTGAAGAGACCCAGTACTTC.

This clonotype was detected a few times. The genes are TRBV28 and TRBJ2-7; 7 bases map to TRBD1. This CDR3 is built from 14 residues. In germline, CDR1 is MDHEN, CDR2 SYDVKM. Losses at the gene ends were 7 bases for V and 0 bases for J; bases not matched to a gene: 6. CDR3 sequence: CASISGTASYEQYF. In nucleotides, the CDR3 is TGTGCCAGCATATCCGGGACAGCCTCCTACGAGCAGTACTTC.

This chain uses TRBV15 with TRBJ2-5; D is perhaps TRBD1 or TRBD2 (6 bases each). Germline CDR1 and CDR2: LNHNV and YYDKDF (reference sequence). There are 13 residues in the CDR3. The V end lost 5 bases, the J end lost 4 bases, and 11 bases lay between the germline ends. CDR3 residues: CATSGGLRETQYF. The CDR3 nucleotides read TGTGCCACCAGCGGGGGGCTGCGAGAGACCCAGTACTTC.

The chain recombines TRBV6-5 with TRBJ2-5; 12 nucleotides line up with TRBD1. Judging by the DNA end, TRBJ2-7 fits better; the J call may be wrong. This CDR3 has 16 residues. Germline CDR1 reads MNHEY; CDR2 reads SVGAGI. In DNA, the CDR3 is TGTGCCAGCAGCCGGGCCCTCGGGACAGGGGGCTTCGAGCAGTACTTC. Protein sequence: CASSRALGTGGFEQYF.

This clonotype turned up a few times. The J gene is TRBJ2-1, the V gene TRBV6-2 or TRBV6-3; D remains unclear. This CDR3 has 16 amino acids. Germline values: CDR1 MNHEY, CDR2 SVGEGT. V shed 4 bases and J shed 6 bases, with 19 bases lying between them. For the CDR3, the DNA is TGTGCCAGCAGTTGGGTTAGCCGGTCCCCCCTCAATGAGCAGTTCTTC. This translates into CASSWVSRSPLNEQFF.

The table lists this clonotype with a few counts. The chain is built from TRBV5-1 and TRBJ2-1; D possibly uses TRBD1 or TRBD2 (5 bases each). Germline V lookup: CDR1 SGHRS, CDR2 YFSETQ. The CDR3 length is 16 residues. Trimming cost V 5 bases and J 9 bases, with 24 bases left between them. The CDR3 is CASRPGPTGILSEQFF. The CDR3 DNA sequence: TGCGCCAGCAGACCAGGGCCAACGGGGATATTGAGTGAGCAGTTCTTC.

A word on this clonotype: One end of the junction varies from germline; a read error may be responsible. The rearrangement uses TRBV7-9 and TRBJ1-2; no clear D gene. This CDR3 is built from 12 residues. Germline loops: CDR1 SEHNR, CDR2 FQNEAQ (reference sequence). The CDR3 coding sequence is TGTGCCAGCAGTTTAGAGTACTATGGCTACACCTTC. As protein: CASSLEYYGYTF.

A few counts support this clonotype. The chain uses TRBV4-2 and TRBJ2-1; 7 bases map to TRBD2. The CDR3 is 15 amino acids. Germline values: CDR1 LGHNA, CDR2 YNFKEQ. J was trimmed by 6 bases and V by 4 bases; bases with no gene match: 9. CDR3 region: CASSLFRGGVNEQFF. CDR3 coding DNA: TGTGCCAGCAGCCTCTTTCGGGGAGGGGTCAATGAGCAGTTCTTC.

This clonotype was detected a few times. The chain links TRBV6-1 to TRBJ2-7; 7 nucleotides match TRBD1. Unmatched junction bases numbered 8, after V lost 3 bases and J lost 3 bases. The CDR3 extends over 15 amino acids. Germline V CDR1 and CDR2: MNHNS, SASEGT. The CDR3 reads CASSDSGGFLYEQYF. The CDR3 DNA follows: TGTGCCAGCAGTGACTCAGGGGGATTCCTCTACGAGCAGTACTTC.

This clonotype showed up just once. The chain uses TRBV21-1 and TRBJ2-4; TRBD1, as called in the table, went unchecked against the DNA. TRBV21-1 is a documented pseudogene. The CDR3 length is 15 residues. The CDR3 DNA sequence: TGTGCCAGCAGCAAATCGGGGACAGGGATGAACGTTCAGTACTTC. Its protein product is CASSKSGTGMNVQYF.

The chain carries TRBV28 and TRBJ2-3; tentative D call: TRBD2 (7 bases). In germline, CDR1 is MDHEN, CDR2 SYDVKM. Trimming cost V 6 bases and J 0 bases, with 16 bases left between them. The CDR3 is 16 residues long. The CDR3 is CASRAAGAASTDTQYF. CDR3 in DNA: TGTGCCAGCAGGGCGGCGGGGGCCGCTAGCACAGATACGCAGTATTTT.

The genes are TRBV11-3 and TRBJ2-3; a possible D gene is TRBD2 (6 bases). This CDR3 comprises 14 residues. The germline CDR1 and CDR2 sequences are SGHNT and YENEEA. With 5 bases removed from V and 4 bases from J, the gap between germline ends came to 13 bases. The CDR3 region is CASSAKGLPDTQYF. DNA of the CDR3: TGTGCCAGCAGCGCTAAGGGACTTCCAGATACGCAGTATTTT. The variable domain in full, completed from reference TRBV11-3 and TRBJ2-3, reads EAGVVQSPRYKIIEKKQPVAFWCNPISGHNTLYWYLQNLGQGPELLIRYENEEAVDDSQLPKDRFSAERLKGVDSTLKIQPAELGDSAVYLCASSAKGLPDTQYFGPGTRLTVL.

V and J are TRBV2 and TRBJ2-3, with 10 bases identical to TRBD2. The CDR3 sequence is 18 residues long. Germline CDR1 is SNHLY and CDR2 is FYNNEI. V dropped 2 bases and J dropped 0; count of bases not matched to a gene: 8. The CDR3: CASSESSGGPFSTDTQYF. In DNA, the CDR3 is TGTGCCAGCAGTGAATCTAGCGGGGGACCCTTTAGCACAGATACGCAGTATTTT.

The V call is TRBV29-1, the J call TRBJ2-7, with 7 bases aligning to TRBD1. The J segment lost 3 bases and the V segment lost 2 bases, leaving 7 bases of the junction unmatched. Germline V lookup: CDR1 SQVTM, CDR2 ANQGSEA. The CDR3 length is 14 residues. The CDR3 DNA reads as TGCAGCGTTGAAATCCGGGACAGAATCTACGAGCAGTACTTC. Amino acids: CSVEIRDRIYEQYF.

J is TRBJ2-7 and V is TRBV20-1; 7 nucleotides line up with TRBD2. CDR3 length: 14 residues. Germline trimming cut 6 bases from V and 5 bases from J; bases unmatched to any gene: 13. From germline, CDR1 is DFQATT and CDR2 SNEGSKA (reference sequence). CDR3 in amino acids: CSAKIAGLPNEQYF. CDR3 bases: TGCAGTGCCAAGATAGCGGGTCTTCCAAACGAGCAGTACTTC.

This clonotype has more than one count but fewer than ten. J is TRBJ2-3 and V is TRBV9, with D uncertain. CDR1 and CDR2 (germline): SGDLS, YYNGEE. Trimming left V 0 bases short and J 2 bases short, with 10 bases between. This CDR3 has 15 amino acids. In DNA form, the CDR3 reads TGTGCCAGCAGCGTAGGGCCGGGCCCCACAGATACGCAGTATTTT. Encoded protein: CASSVGPGPTDTQYF.

V gene TRBV19 combines with J gene TRBJ1-5, with a weak D call TRBD1 (5 bases). Trimming pared 1 base from V and 2 bases from J, leaving 12 bases between. CDR3 length: 16 residues. Germline loops: CDR1 LNHDA, CDR2 SQIVND (reference sequence). For the CDR3, the DNA is TGTGCCAGTAGTATAGGGGGCAGACCTCGCAATCAGCCCCAGCATTTT. Translated: CASSIGGRPRNQPQHF.